Listed here are 19 T cell receptor beta chains from one sample, sequenced in a study of CD8 T cells in ankylosing spondylitis. Points from the study as a whole: Ankylosing spondylitis blood seemed to carry a telltale TCR beta motif made of seven or eight highly homologous variants.

What these receptors recognize is not known. TCRdb analysed the 5' RACE reads with MiXCR anew, one entry per CDR3 protein. This sample has under 250,000 distinct CDR3 sequences, with more than 5.5% found just once. Sequenced: blood, either unsorted or a sorted T cell fraction (not recorded which). These receptors came from a male donor with ankylosing spondylitis.

This clonotype was seen ten or more times. The J gene is TRBJ2-1, the V gene TRBV4-3, with 10 bases matching TRBD1. V lost 3 bases to trimming and J lost 7 bases; unmatched junction nucleotides: 3. The CDR3 runs 14 residues. Germline CDR1 is LGHNA and CDR2 is YSLEER. CDR3 protein: CASSQGTGVNEQFF. The CDR3 DNA reads TGCGCCAGCAGCCAGGGGACAGGGGTGAATGAGCAGTTCTTC.

This clonotype was picked up a small number of times. The rearrangement links TRBV7-9 to TRBJ1-1; maybe TRBD1 (5 bases). CDR3 length equals 14 residues. Deletions cut 5 bases from V and 4 bases from J, with 14 bases between. CDR1 is SEHNR, CDR2 FQNEAQ, per germline (reference sequence). CDR3 loop: CASSRPPGGTEAFF. DNA for the CDR3: TGTGCCAGCAGCAGACCCCCTGGGGGCACTGAAGCTTTCTTT.

This clonotype was observed at least ten times. The rearrangement uses TRBV28 and TRBJ1-2; TRBD1 matches 7 bases. After removal of 1 base from V and 3 bases from J, the junction contained 8 bases not matched to a gene. Germline-derived CDR1 and CDR2 are MDHEN and SYDVKM. This CDR3 is 16 amino acids long. CDR3 nucleotide sequence: TGTGCCAGCAGTTTATCGGTCAGGGGGTACGACTATGGCTACACCTTC. It encodes CASSLSVRGYDYGYTF.

This clonotype was found many times. The V call is TRBV10-3, the J call TRBJ2-7; D is possibly TRBD2 (6 bases). V dropped 9 bases and J dropped 4 bases, with 13 bases sitting between them. The germline V gene has CDR1 ENHRY and CDR2 SYGVKD. CDR3 length equals 12 residues. The CDR3 nucleotides read TGTGCCATGGGCGGGATGACATACGAGCAGTACTTC. This sequence encodes CAMGGMTYEQYF.

The gene calls are TRBV5-1 and TRBJ2-3, with D possibly matching TRBD2 (6 bases). There are 17 residues in the CDR3. V lost 0 bases and J 0 bases, leaving 14 bases between the germline ends. Looked up from germline, CDR1 is SGHRS and CDR2 is YFSETQ. The CDR3 protein is CASSLGVWRESTDTQYF. As DNA, the CDR3 is TGCGCCAGCAGCTTGGGGGTTTGGCGGGAAAGCACAGATACGCAGTATTTT.

V usage is TRBV24-1 and J usage is TRBJ2-2; D is perhaps TRBD2 (6 bases). Germline lookup yields CDR1 KGHDR and CDR2 SFDVKD. The CDR3 is made up of 14 amino acids. Trimming shortened V by 12 bases and J by 5 bases, and 18 bases separated the two germline ends. CDR3 sequence: CAVTSRGETGELFF. The CDR3, as DNA: TGTGCCGTGACCTCGCGCGGGGAGACCGGGGAGCTGTTTTTT.

This clonotype was seen more than once but under ten times. The rearrangement joins TRBV6-1 to TRBJ1-3; perhaps TRBD1 as D (5 bases). CDR1 MNHNS and CDR2 SASEGT come from the germline V gene. The CDR3 has 15 amino acids. V dropped 3 bases and J dropped 2 bases, with 11 bases sitting between them. The CDR3, as DNA: TGTGCCAGCAGTGAGGGGGTGGGACCTGGAAACACCATATATTTT. It codes for CASSEGVGPGNTIYF.

In this sample, this clonotype turned up many times. The chain employs TRBV7-2 and TRBJ1-6; D remains unclear. V lost 4 bases to trimming and J lost 7 bases, with 14 bases between them. Germline CDR1 and CDR2: SGHTA and FQGNSA. CDR3 length: 15 amino acids. DNA of the CDR3: TGTGCCAGCAGCTCTGGTGATTGGAAGAATTCACCCCTCCACTTT. Its translation: CASSSGDWKNSPLHF.

This clonotype has ten or more counts. The chain recombines TRBV12-3 or TRBV12-4 with TRBJ2-7; TRBD1 is a possible D gene (6 bases). This CDR3 spans 14 amino acids. Trimming took 6 bases from V and 0 from J, leaving 12 bases between them. CDR3 in DNA: TGTGCCAGCAGCTCTACAGGGTCCTCCTACGAGCAGTACTTC. Translating gives CASSSTGSSYEQYF.

This clonotype was detected ten times or more. At one end, the junction sequence differs from germline, possibly due to a read error. The gene calls are TRBV5-6 and TRBJ2-1, with 9 bases that match TRBD2. This CDR3 region has 12 residues. The germline V gene has CDR1 SGHDT and CDR2 YYEEEE. CDR3 sequence: CASSLLAGEGIF. CDR3 DNA sequence: TGTGCCAGCAGCTTGTTAGCGGGAGAGGGGATCTTC. The full variable domain, in which reference TRBV5-6 and TRBJ2-1 provide the parts outside the CDR3, is DAGVTQSPTHLIKTRGQQVTLRCSPKSGHDTVSWYQQALGQGPQFIFQYYEEEERQRGNFPDRFSGHQFPNYSSELNVNALLLGDSALYLCASSLLAGEGIFGPGTRLTVL.

Many counts were recorded for this clonotype. V usage is TRBV7-9 and J usage is TRBJ1-4; 9 bases align to TRBD1. CDR3 size: 16 residues. J gave up 7 bases and V 2 bases, and 8 bases lay outside the gene matches. Germline CDR1 SEHNR, CDR2 FQNEAQ (reference sequence). CDR3 nucleotide sequence: TGTGCCAGCAGCTTAACTCGACAGGGGGATAGTGAAAAACTGTTTTTT. Its translation: CASSLTRQGDSEKLFF.

This clonotype has just a few counts. V and J are TRBV20-1 and TRBJ2-7, with 9 positions matching TRBD1. The V and J ends lost 0 bases and 5 bases, in that order; junction bases with no gene match: 11. The CDR3 is 16 residues long. Germline-derived CDR1 and CDR2 are DFQATT and SNEGSKA (reference sequence). In DNA, the CDR3 is TGCAGTGCTAGAGATTGGTTGGGACAGGGTATGAACGAGCAGTACTTC. It specifies CSARDWLGQGMNEQYF.

This clonotype was recorded many times. The chain couples TRBV7-2 to TRBJ2-1; 9 positions match TRBD1. V gave up 3 bases and J gave up 2 bases; unmatched junction bases: 2. The CDR3 has 15 amino acids. Germline loops: CDR1 SGHTA, CDR2 FQGNSA. CDR3 coding DNA: TGTGCCAGCAGCTTCGACAGGGGGGCCTACAATGAGCAGTTCTTC. Its translation: CASSFDRGAYNEQFF.

This clonotype was seen at least ten times. The chain uses TRBV10-3 and TRBJ2-7; D ambiguous. Trimming removed 1 base at V and 5 bases at J, with 9 bases between. CDR1 and CDR2 from the germline V gene are ENHRY and SYGVKD. This CDR3 has 13 amino acids. CDR3 nucleotide sequence: TGTGCCATCAGTGAGTTATGGACGAACGAGCAGTACTTC. It translates to CAISELWTNEQYF.

The chain joins TRBV7-8 to TRBJ2-7, with D possibly TRBD2 on 5 matching bases. Looked up from germline, CDR1 is SGHVS and CDR2 is FQNEAQ. The CDR3 spans 12 residues. The V end lost 8 bases, the J end lost 2 bases, and 10 bases lay between the germline ends. CDR3 in amino acids: CASGKRTYEQYF. The CDR3 nucleotides read TGTGCCAGCGGGAAGCGGACCTACGAGCAGTACTTC.

This chain joins TRBV29-1 and TRBJ1-2, with 8 positions matching TRBD1. Germline V gene data show CDR1 as SQVTM and CDR2 as ANQGSEA. The CDR3 is 14 residues long. The V gene end was trimmed by 7 bases and the J gene end by 3 bases; junction bases not matched to a gene: 10. The chain's CDR3 is CSAGWDRLDYGYTF. CDR3 nucleotide sequence: TGCAGCGCCGGCTGGGACAGGCTGGACTATGGCTACACCTTC.

A few counts support this clonotype. The J gene is TRBJ1-2, the V gene TRBV4-3; D gene unclear. Trimming removed 3 bases from V and 4 bases from J, with 15 bases in between. The CDR3 spans 15 residues. Germline loops: CDR1 LGHNA, CDR2 YSLEER. CDR3 sequence reads: CASSHSREGSYGYTF. The CDR3 DNA reads as TGCGCCAGCAGCCACTCTCGGGAGGGCTCCTATGGCTACACCTTC.

This clonotype was counted at least ten times. The chain recombines TRBV20-1 with TRBJ1-1, with D uncertain. The CDR3 has 14 amino acids. Trimming cost V 3 bases and J 4 bases, with 15 bases left between them. The germline V gene has CDR1 DFQATT and CDR2 SNEGSKA (reference sequence). Written as DNA, the CDR3 is TGCAGTGCTAGGCATAGACCCGAGGGCACTGAAGCTTTCTTT. Its translation: CSARHRPEGTEAFF.

The V gene is TRBV27, the J gene TRBJ2-1; D unresolved. Trimming removed 10 bases from V and 0 bases from J, with 13 bases in between. There are 14 residues in the CDR3. CDR1 MNHEY and CDR2 SMNVEV come from the germline V gene (reference sequence). CDR3 region: CATRPSSSYNEQFF. CDR3 nucleotides: TGTGCCACCCGCCCGTCGAGCTCCTACAATGAGCAGTTCTTC.